This T cell receptor beta chain was retrieved from a study of cytomegalovirus exposure and HLA in healthy donors. The study ran its PCR with 60 Vbeta and 13 Jbeta primers. This table comes from immunoSEQ multiplex PCR, and its TCRdb copy is limited to in-frame clones, with some not included. Among more than 100,000 clones, 65% to 80% were seen once, and the ten largest hold 3.5% to 4%. The length of the CDR3 is 15 residues. The germline V gene has CDR1 LNHDA and CDR2 SQIVND (reference sequence). V was cut by 8 bases and J by 3 bases, with 17 bases left in between. This clone was observed a handful of times.

Sequencing was carried out using PBMCs. The clonotype was recovered from a human donor in good health. The chain links TRBV19 to TRBJ1-5; D may be TRBD1 (6 bases). Here the CDR3 DNA reads TGTGCCAGTCAAGCCTTGGGGGCAAACAATCAGCCCCAGCATTTT. This encodes CASQALGANNQPQHF.